The present entry profiles one T cell receptor (beta chain) with its context. The PCR ran on 60 Vbeta and 13 Jbeta primers. Here immunoSEQ multiplex PCR was the method, and the copy in TCRdb shows in-frame clones only, minus some. Seen here are some 160,000 clones, less than 10% observed once, and the top ten hold about 1.7%. CDR3 length: 13 amino acids. CDR1 and CDR2 from the germline V gene are MNHEY and SVGAGI. V was trimmed by 4 bases and J by 2 bases, leaving 6 bases between them. This sample was taken from a study of cytomegalovirus exposure and HLA in healthy donors. The chain recombines TRBV6-5 with TRBJ1-5, with D possibly matching TRBD1 (5 bases). Sequencing was performed on PBMCs. This clonotype was obtained from a male donor in good health and CMV-seronegative. In nucleotides, the CDR3 is TGTGCCAGCAGTTGGGGGGGCAATCAGCCCCAGCATTTT. Translated: CASSWGGNQPQHF.